This T cell receptor beta chain was retrieved from a study of metastatic and nonmetastatic thyroid tumors (dated by TCRdb to 2020 to 2022). For the wider study: For patients with malignant and with benign thyroid disease, the researchers compared repertoires between peripheral blood samples and tumor or nodule tissue samples.

This clone has ten or more counts. Its antigen is currently not known. No base quality values were provided; no much bigger clone lies one nucleotide off. The method was PCR. Instrument on record: Illumina HiSeq 4000. High-throughput sequencing was used to profile the TCR beta-chain CDR3 region of each patient. In the source study's methods: CDR3 differences across clinicopathological groups were used to build a classifier for discriminating distant-metastatic papillary thyroid cancer patients. Repertoire diversity was assessed with the Shannon index, and tumor-blood repertoire similarity with the Morisita-Horn index. TCRdb handled the public reads itself, with Q25 trimming in fastp and clone calling in MiXCR, and kept productive beta chains. The authors' filters were not applied to this entry. In this sample the table shows around 20,000 clones, roughly 22% of which occur a single time. The biggest ten clones account for 10% to 15% of the sample.

What the study reported, not specific to this receptor: TCR beta diversity was reported as significantly higher in malignant tumors than in benign nodules, in both blood and tumor samples.

None of the patients had been given any treatment before thyroid surgery. Patient clinical samples collected from about 2012 to 2019 were retrospectively analysed using T-cell receptor beta sequencing. The germline V gene (reference sequence) sets CDR1 to DFQATT and CDR2 to SNEGSKA. V and J are truncated by 5 bases and 4 bases respectively, leaving an intervening sequence of 12 bases. The CDR3 holds 13 amino acids from the cysteine to the phenylalanine. Only the CDR3 DNA stays, 39 bases, in frame from base 1. The V and J genes are TRBV20-1 and TRBJ1-5; TRBD1 might be the D gene, on 6 matching bases. The sequenced sample was tumor tissue. The receptor's source is a female donor with papillary thyroid cancer or a benign thyroid nodule (not recorded which). Some clones in this sample may be carry-over from other donors' samples. The DNA sequence follows: TGCAGTGCTGCCCCGGGGGCTAATCAGCCCCAGCATTTT. It translates to CSAAPGANQPQHF.